This entry lists 15 T cell receptor beta chains sequenced from one sample in a study of shared clonotypes between healthy human individuals. Profiled with immunoSEQ multiplex PCR; TCRdb holds only in-frame clones, not every one. The sample yields 2,500,000 or so clones, more than 85% seen once. The material sequenced was naive CD4+ T cells from PBMCs. Sample subset: CD45RA+ positively selected. All receptors come from a man aged 18 to 35 in good health. Some clones in this sample may be carry-over from other donors' samples.

The chain uses TRBV6-4 and TRBJ2-2; TRBD1 matches at 9 bases. The germline gives CDR1 MRHNA, CDR2 SNTAGT. Trimming at V came to 10 bases and at J to 3 bases, leaving 6 bases not matched to a gene. This CDR3 has 14 amino acids. CDR3 in DNA: TGTGCCACCTCGGGACAGGGCGACACCGGGGAGCTGTTTTTT. Translation: CATSGQGDTGELFF.

The chain carries TRBV9 and TRBJ2-7; 8 bases are a match to TRBD2. This CDR3 spans 17 amino acids. CDR1 and CDR2 (germline): SGDLS, YYNGEE. Germline trimming cut 0 bases from V and 0 bases from J; bases unmatched to any gene: 8. CDR3 loop: CASSVGSPSGSSYEQYF. CDR3 nucleotides: TGTGCCAGCAGCGTAGGGTCCCCCAGCGGGAGCTCCTACGAGCAGTACTTC.

This rearrangement joins TRBV7-9 to TRBJ2-5; D unresolved. There are 17 residues in the CDR3. V was shortened by 2 bases and J by 0 bases, with 16 bases between the two germline ends. Germline V lookup: CDR1 SEHNR, CDR2 FQNEAQ (reference sequence). CDR3 amino acids: CASSLLGPVGYQETQYF. The CDR3 coding sequence is TGTGCCAGCAGCTTACTCGGACCCGTGGGCTACCAAGAGACCCAGTACTTC.

The J gene is TRBJ2-5, the V gene TRBV19, with D possibly called TRBD1 or TRBD2 (5 bases each). The CDR3 runs 14 residues. Looked up from germline, CDR1 is LNHDA and CDR2 is SQIVND (reference sequence). The V end lost 6 bases, the J end lost 4 bases, and 15 bases lay between the germline ends. CDR3: CASSTRGIVETQYF. In nucleotides, the CDR3 is TGTGCCAGTAGCACTAGGGGAATAGTAGAGACCCAGTACTTC.

The genes are TRBV28 and TRBJ2-7, with TRBD1 as a possible D gene (7 bases). The CDR3 is 14 amino acids. Germline CDR1 MDHEN, CDR2 SYDVKM. V gave up 8 bases and J gave up 2 bases, with 16 bases separating them. CDR3 loop: CASGGTAGAYEQYF. CDR3 sequence (DNA): TGTGCCAGCGGAGGGACAGCGGGTGCCTACGAGCAGTACTTC.

The chain links TRBV30 to TRBJ1-4; D possibly corresponds to TRBD1 (5 bases). This CDR3 is 13 amino acids long. Per the germline V gene, CDR1 is GTSNPN and CDR2 is SVGIG (reference sequence). V lost 4 bases, J lost 0 bases, and 6 bases lay in between. CDR3 amino acids: CAWTRATNEKLFF. CDR3 DNA: TGTGCCTGGACCAGGGCAACTAATGAAAAACTGTTTTTT.

The chain recombines TRBV7-2 with TRBJ2-5; 10 bases align to TRBD2. CDR1 and CDR2 from the germline V gene are SGHTA and FQGNSA. Losses at the gene ends were 1 base for V and 5 bases for J; bases not matched to a gene: 10. The CDR3 consists of 17 residues. The CDR3 protein is CASSLVWSGRARETQYF. The CDR3 DNA sequence: TGTGCCAGCAGCTTAGTCTGGAGCGGGAGGGCCAGGGAGACCCAGTACTTC.

The V gene is TRBV4-1, the J gene TRBJ2-5; D remains ambiguous. V was shortened by 3 bases and J by 0 bases, with 11 bases between the two germline ends. The CDR3 contains 15 residues. CDR1 MGHRA and CDR2 YSYEKL come from the germline V gene. The CDR3: CASSHGVADQETQYF. In nucleotides, the CDR3 is TGCGCCAGCAGCCATGGGGTGGCGGACCAAGAGACCCAGTACTTC.

The J gene is TRBJ2-7, the V gene TRBV4-1; D is undetermined. Germline-derived CDR1 and CDR2 are MGHRA and YSYEKL. CDR3 size: 16 residues. Trimming cost V 0 bases and J 2 bases, with 14 bases left between them. CDR3: CASSQDFRHPAYEQYF. In DNA, the CDR3 is TGCGCCAGCAGCCAAGATTTTAGACACCCTGCCTACGAGCAGTACTTC.

The rearrangement uses TRBV28 and TRBJ2-3, with 8 bases lining up with TRBD2. J was trimmed by 1 base and V by 5 bases; bases with no gene match: 11. Germline V CDR1 and CDR2: MDHEN, SYDVKM. CDR3 size: 17 residues. The CDR3 protein is CASSPSGDGRGTDTQYF. CDR3 DNA sequence: TGTGCCAGCAGTCCCTCCGGTGACGGGAGGGGCACAGATACGCAGTATTTT. Supplemented by reference TRBV28 and TRBJ2-3, the full variable domain reads DVKVTQSSRYLVKRTGEKVFLECVQDMDHENMFWYRQDPGLGLRLIYFSYDVKMKEKGDIPEGYSVSREKKERFSLILESASTNQTSMYLCASSPSGDGRGTDTQYFGPGTRLTVL.

The rearrangement links TRBV7-9 to TRBJ2-1; tentative D call: TRBD1 (5 bases). This CDR3 region has 16 residues. Trimming removed 0 bases at V and 7 bases at J, with 16 bases between. Germline CDR1 reads SEHNR; CDR2 reads FQNEAQ (reference sequence). This chain's CDR3 is CASSLAHPGYKNEQFF. CDR3 in DNA: TGTGCCAGCAGCTTAGCGCACCCAGGGTATAAGAATGAGCAGTTCTTC. The full variable domain, in which reference TRBV7-9 and TRBJ2-1 provide the parts outside the CDR3, is DTGVSQNPRHKITKRGQNVTFRCDPISEHNRLYWYRQTLGQGPEFLTYFQNEAQLEKSRLLSDRFSAERPKGSFSTLEIQRTEQGDSAMYLCASSLAHPGYKNEQFFGPGTRLTVL.

V is TRBV11-2 and J is TRBJ2-1; 8 nucleotides match TRBD1. V trimming: 1 base; J trimming: 14 bases; junction bases outside the gene matches: 10. The CDR3 spans 14 residues. Germline V gives CDR1 SGHAT, CDR2 FQNNGV. The DNA for the CDR3 is TGTGCCAGCAGCTTAGTGGCAATGAACAGGGGGGAGTTCTTC. Protein: CASSLVAMNRGEFF.

This chain joins TRBV28 and TRBJ1-2; 7 bases align to TRBD1. This CDR3 spans 16 amino acids. With 8 bases clipped from V and 5 bases from J, the junction kept 17 bases outside the gene matches. Germline V gene sequence: CDR1 MDHEN, CDR2 SYDVKM. CDR3 nucleotides: TGTGCCAGCCTAAAGACGACAGGGTGGGCTGGTTATGGCTACACCTTC. Amino acid sequence: CASLKTTGWAGYGYTF.

V is TRBV28 and J is TRBJ1-2; D remains ambiguous. Germline V gene sequence: CDR1 MDHEN, CDR2 SYDVKM. The CDR3 contains 14 residues. V gave up 2 bases and J gave up 4 bases, with 11 bases separating them. CDR3 amino acids: CASSLAMDIYGYTF. CDR3 DNA sequence: TGTGCCAGCAGTTTAGCTATGGATATCTATGGCTACACCTTC.

This chain joins TRBV30 and TRBJ1-2, with D possibly being TRBD1 (5 bases). Trimming removed 2 bases from V and 5 bases from J, with 18 bases in between. This CDR3 is 15 amino acids long. CDR1 and CDR2 from the germline V gene are GTSNPN and SVGIG (reference sequence). The CDR3 region is CAWSRQLAGEYGYTF. CDR3 bases: TGTGCCTGGAGTAGACAGTTAGCGGGGGAATATGGCTACACCTTC. The whole variable domain, remainder taken from reference TRBV30 and TRBJ1-2, is SQTIHQWPATLVQPVGSPLSLECTVEGTSNPNLYWYRQAAGRGLQLLFYSVGIGQISSEVPQNLSASRPQDRQFILSSKKLLLSDSGFYLCAWSRQLAGEYGYTFGSGTRLTVV.